What follows describes a single T cell receptor beta chain. Its matching antigen is unknown. TCRdb re-called the 5' RACE reads, yielding one record per CDR3 amino acid sequence without DNA. The sample has 350,000 to 500,000 distinct CDR3 sequences. These data belong to a study of T cells expressing NK-cell markers. For the study at large: Repertoires of TCR beta were obtained from T cells sorted as CD3+CD56+NKG2C+, CD3+CD56+NKG2C- and CD3+CD56-NKG2C+. Regarding the study as a whole: NKG2C+ dominant clonotype frequencies in six or seven donors were about 1.0-8% of CD8+ T cells.

The CDR3 is made up of 15 amino acids. The sequence came from a woman between 18 and 69 years old in good health. Sequenced: blood T cells: a sorted CD56 or NKG2C T cell subset, CD4+ or CD8+ T cells, or bulk PBMC T cells (not recorded which). V gene TRBV12-3 or TRBV12-4 combines with J gene TRBJ2-1; the D call from TCRdb, TRBD1, cannot be confirmed without DNA. CDR3 amino acids: CASSRGGGVYNEQFF.